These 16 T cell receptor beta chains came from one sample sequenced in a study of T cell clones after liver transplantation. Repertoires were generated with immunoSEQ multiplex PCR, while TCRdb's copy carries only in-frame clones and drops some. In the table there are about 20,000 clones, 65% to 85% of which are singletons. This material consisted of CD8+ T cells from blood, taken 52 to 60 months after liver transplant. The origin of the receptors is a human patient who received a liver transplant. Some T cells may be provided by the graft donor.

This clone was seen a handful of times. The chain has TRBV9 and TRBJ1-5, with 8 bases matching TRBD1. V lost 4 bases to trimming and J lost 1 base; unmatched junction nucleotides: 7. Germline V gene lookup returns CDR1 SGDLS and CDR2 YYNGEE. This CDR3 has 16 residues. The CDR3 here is CASSTGGGASNQPQHF. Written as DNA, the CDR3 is TGTGCCAGCAGCACAGGGGGAGGGGCAAGCAATCAGCCCCAGCATTTT.

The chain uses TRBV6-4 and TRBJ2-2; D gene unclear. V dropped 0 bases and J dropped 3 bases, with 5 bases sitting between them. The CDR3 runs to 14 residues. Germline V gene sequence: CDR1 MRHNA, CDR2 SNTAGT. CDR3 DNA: TGTGCCAGCAGTGACTCGCTAGACACCGGGGAGCTGTTTTTT. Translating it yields CASSDSLDTGELFF.

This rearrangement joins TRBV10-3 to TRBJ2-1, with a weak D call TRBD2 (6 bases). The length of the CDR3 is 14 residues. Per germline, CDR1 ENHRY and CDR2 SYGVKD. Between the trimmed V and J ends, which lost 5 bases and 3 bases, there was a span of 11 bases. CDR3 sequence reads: CAISPVRDYNEQFF. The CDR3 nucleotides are TGTGCCATCAGTCCCGTGCGGGACTACAATGAGCAGTTCTTC.

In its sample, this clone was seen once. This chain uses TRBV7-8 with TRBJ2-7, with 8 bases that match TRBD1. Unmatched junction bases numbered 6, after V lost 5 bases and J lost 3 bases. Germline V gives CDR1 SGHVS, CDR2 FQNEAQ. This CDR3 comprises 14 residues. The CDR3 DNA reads TGTGCCAGCAGCCCTAGCACAGGGGGCTACGAGCAGTACTTC. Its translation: CASSPSTGGYEQYF.

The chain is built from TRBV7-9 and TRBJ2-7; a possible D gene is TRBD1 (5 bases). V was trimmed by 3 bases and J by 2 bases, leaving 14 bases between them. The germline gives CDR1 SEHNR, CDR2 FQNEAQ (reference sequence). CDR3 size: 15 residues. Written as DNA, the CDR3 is TGTGCCAGCAGCTTGTCAGGGCCAACCACCTACGAGCAGTACTTC. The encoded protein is CASSLSGPTTYEQYF.

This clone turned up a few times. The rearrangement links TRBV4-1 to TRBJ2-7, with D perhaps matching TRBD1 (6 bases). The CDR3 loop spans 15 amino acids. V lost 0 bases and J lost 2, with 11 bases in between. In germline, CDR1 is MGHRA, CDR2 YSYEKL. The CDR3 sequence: CASSQDPSGAYEQYF. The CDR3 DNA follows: TGCGCCAGCAGCCAAGATCCCTCAGGGGCCTACGAGCAGTACTTC.

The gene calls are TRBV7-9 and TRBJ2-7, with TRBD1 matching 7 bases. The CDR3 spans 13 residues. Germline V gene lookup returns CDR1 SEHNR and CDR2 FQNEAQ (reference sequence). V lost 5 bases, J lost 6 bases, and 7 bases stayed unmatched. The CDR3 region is CASSPDRVSEQYF. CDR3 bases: TGTGCCAGCAGCCCCGACAGGGTCAGCGAGCAGTACTTC.

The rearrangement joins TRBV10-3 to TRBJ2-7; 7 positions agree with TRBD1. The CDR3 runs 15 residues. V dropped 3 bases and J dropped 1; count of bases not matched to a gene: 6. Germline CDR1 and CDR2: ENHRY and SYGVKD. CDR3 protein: CAISDPGTVSYEQYF. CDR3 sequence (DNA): TGTGCCATCAGTGATCCCGGGACAGTTTCCTACGAGCAGTACTTC.

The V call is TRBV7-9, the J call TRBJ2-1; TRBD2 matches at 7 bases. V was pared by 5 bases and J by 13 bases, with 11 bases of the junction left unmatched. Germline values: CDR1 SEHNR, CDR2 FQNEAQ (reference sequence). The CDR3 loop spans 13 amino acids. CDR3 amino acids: CASSPREAPHQFF. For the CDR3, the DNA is TGTGCCAGCAGCCCCCGGGAGGCGCCCCATCAGTTCTTC.

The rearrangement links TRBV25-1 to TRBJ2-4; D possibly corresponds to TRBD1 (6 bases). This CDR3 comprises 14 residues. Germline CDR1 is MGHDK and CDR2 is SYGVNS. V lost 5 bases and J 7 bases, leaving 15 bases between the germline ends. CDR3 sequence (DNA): TGTGCCAGCAGTCAACAGGGTTGGCAGAACATTCAGTACTTC. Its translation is CASSQQGWQNIQYF.

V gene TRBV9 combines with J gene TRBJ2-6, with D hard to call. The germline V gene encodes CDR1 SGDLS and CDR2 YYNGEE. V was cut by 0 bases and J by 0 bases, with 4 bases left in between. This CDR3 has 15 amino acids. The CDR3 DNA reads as TGTGCCAGCAGCGTAGGCGACTCTGGGGCCAACGTCCTGACTTTC. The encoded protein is CASSVGDSGANVLTF.

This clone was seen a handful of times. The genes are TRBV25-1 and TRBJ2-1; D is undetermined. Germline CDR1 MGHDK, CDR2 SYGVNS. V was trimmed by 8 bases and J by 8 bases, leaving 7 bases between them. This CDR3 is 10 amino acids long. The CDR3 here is CASGWDEQFF. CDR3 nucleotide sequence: TGTGCCAGCGGGTGGGATGAGCAGTTCTTC.

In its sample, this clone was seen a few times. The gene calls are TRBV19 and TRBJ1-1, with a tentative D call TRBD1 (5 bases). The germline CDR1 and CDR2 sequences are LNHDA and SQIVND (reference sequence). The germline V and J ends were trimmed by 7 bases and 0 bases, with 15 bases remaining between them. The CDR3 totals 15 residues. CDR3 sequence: CASIADQGMNTEAFF. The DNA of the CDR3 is TGTGCCAGTATAGCCGATCAGGGCATGAACACTGAAGCTTTCTTT.

The CDR3 loop is CASSSNRGTNEKLFF. DNA for the CDR3: TGTGCCAGCAGCTCAAACAGGGGAACTAATGAAAAACTGTTTTTT. The chain couples TRBV7-9 to TRBJ1-4; 7 bases are a match to TRBD1. V gave up 4 bases and J gave up 1 base; unmatched junction bases: 3. The CDR3 has 15 residues. The germline CDR1 and CDR2 sequences are SEHNR and FQNEAQ (reference sequence).

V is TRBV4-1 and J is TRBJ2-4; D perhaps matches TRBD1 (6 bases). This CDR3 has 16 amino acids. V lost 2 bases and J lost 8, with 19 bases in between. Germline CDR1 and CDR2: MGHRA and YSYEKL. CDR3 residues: CASSQYGQTLVDIQYF. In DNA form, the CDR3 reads TGCGCCAGCAGCCAATACGGACAGACTCTTGTGGACATTCAGTACTTC.

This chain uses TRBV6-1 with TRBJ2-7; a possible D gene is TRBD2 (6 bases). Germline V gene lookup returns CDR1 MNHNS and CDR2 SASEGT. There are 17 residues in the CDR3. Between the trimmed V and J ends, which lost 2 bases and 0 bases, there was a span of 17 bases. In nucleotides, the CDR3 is TGTGCCAGCAGTGAATCTGGCGCGGGGTCTAGCTCCTACGAGCAGTACTTC. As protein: CASSESGAGSSSYEQYF.